The rows below give T cell receptor beta chains drawn from one sample of a study of OX40 agonist ivuxolimab in advanced cancers. Some clones are missing from TCRdb's copy, which holds only in-frame ones; the method was immunoSEQ multiplex PCR. The sample shows roughly 19,000 clones, around three quarters of them seen only once. Source: CD4+ or CD8+ T cells sorted from blood, taken in a trial of the OX40 agonist ivuxolimab. Receptors were obtained from an adult with an advanced solid tumor such as melanoma, head and neck, liver or kidney cancer. CDR3s include the opening cysteine and the closing phenylalanine or tryptophan.

CDR3	V
CASSYKGLNTGELFF	TRBV6-5
CASSSGLGGTDTQYF	TRBV7-2
CAISEGLADLEQYF	TRBV10-3
CATLSGQPNTEAFF	TRBV6-5
CASSESGMGAEAFF	TRBV10-2
CASSYTDSWDEAFF	TRBV11-3
CASSPQGDETQYF	TRBV5-8
CASSVVGAGDTQYF	TRBV9
CASSLGGRYEQYF	TRBV7-2
CASRETSGVTDTQYF	TRBV2
CASSQDVVGNTIYF	TRBV4-1
CASTFEAGGPYNEQFF	TRBV7-9
CASSPRMGTEAFF	TRBV6-5
CASSLGGTGANVLTF	TRBV6-5
CAWSLRFSSYNEQFF	TRBV30
CASSGGPVRPYEQYF	TRBV2
CASSDPGLAANTGELFF	TRBV9
CASSPGGDDYGYTF	TRBV27
CASSLGLTGMAEAFF	TRBV5-5
CASSRRGAGEKLFF	TRBV5-4
CASSQDPGHGYEQYF	TRBV4-1
CARSIGTGGSWGANVLTF	TRBV13
CASSQDESWALYEQYF	TRBV4-1
CASSQHGQGNEKLFF	TRBV4-1
CASSSAGAGAEQYF	TRBV5-1
CASSSREAVNTEAFF	TRBV27
CASSSPAGGANEQFF	TRBV7-6
CASSYSRPFDTQYF	TRBV6-5
CASSPTSGNTGELFF	TRBV28
CASSKSGTHGEQYF	TRBV14
CASSFLDRGYEQYF	TRBV5-8
CASSSGGSTSYEQYF	TRBV7-2
CASSIGGGPAREQFF	TRBV19
CASSQGLQDNEQFF	TRBV4-1
CASSIDGEETQYF	TRBV19
CSAPLVGEQFF	TRBV20-1
CASTNGGAGQPQHF	TRBV6-6
CASSQETGTAYEQYF	TRBV4-3
CASSEGGTEAFF	TRBV27
CASSWNSGDEQYF	TRBV7-2